A single sample gave rise to the 19 T cell receptor beta chains below, sequenced in a study of monozygotic twins with inflammatory bowel disease. One entry per CDR3 protein, without DNA, is what TCRdb gives after re-calling the 5' RACE reads. Its listing shows about 380,000 distinct CDR3 sequences. Sequenced material: blood. Receptors were obtained from a human donor with ulcerative colitis or Crohn's disease, or a healthy co-twin of an affected twin (not recorded which).

V gene TRBV20-1 combines with J gene TRBJ2-1; TCRdb outputs TRBD1, but without DNA this stays unchecked. Germline assignment: CDR1 DFQATT and CDR2 SNEGSKA (reference sequence). This CDR3 spans 12 amino acids. CDR3: CSAYTGAGEQFF.

The J gene is TRBJ1-3, the V gene TRBV12-3 or TRBV12-4; lacking DNA, the TRBD1 call made by TCRdb goes unchecked. The CDR3 is 17 residues long. The CDR3: CASSARDTFRLGNTIYF.

The gene calls are TRBV20-1 and TRBJ2-4; TCRdb picks TRBD1, but there is no DNA to check that call. The CDR3 extends over 16 amino acids. In germline, CDR1 is DFQATT, CDR2 SNEGSKA (reference sequence). Here the CDR3 reads CSASKAGGGSKNIQYF.

V gene TRBV11-2 combines with J gene TRBJ2-1; lacking DNA, the TRBD2 call made by TCRdb goes unchecked. The CDR3 is made up of 14 amino acids. Germline V lookup: CDR1 SGHAT, CDR2 FQNNGV. The CDR3 loop reads CASSRSPLGNEQFF.

The chain carries TRBV6-1 and TRBJ2-7; TCRdb gives TRBD1 as the D gene, but with no DNA this cannot be confirmed. CDR1 and CDR2 (germline): MNHNS, SASEGT. The length of the CDR3 is 16 residues. CDR3 protein: CASSRGQGARSYEQYF.

The chain couples TRBV6-2 or TRBV6-3 to TRBJ2-1; absent DNA, TCRdb's TRBD2 call cannot be checked. The germline V gene encodes CDR1 MNHEY and CDR2 SVGEGT. This CDR3 is built from 13 residues. The CDR3: CASSWEEYNEQFF.

The chain couples TRBV5-1 to TRBJ2-7; the TCRdb D gene call, TRBD1, has no DNA to confirm it. Germline-derived CDR1 and CDR2 are SGHRS and YFSETQ. This CDR3 is built from 15 residues. The CDR3: CASSWGQGYSYEQYF.

The CDR3 is CASSQLTGFNQPQHF. The chain links TRBV4-3 to TRBJ1-5; TCRdb picks TRBD1, but there is no DNA to check that call. This CDR3 contains 15 residues. CDR1 and CDR2 from the germline V gene are LGHNA and YSLEER.

This sequence joins TRBV5-6 and TRBJ2-5. Germline values: CDR1 SGHDT, CDR2 YYEEEE. The length of the CDR3 is 16 residues. The CDR3 here is CASSRSGSYRQETQYF.

The V gene is TRBV20-1, the J gene TRBJ2-2; no DNA is available, so the TRBD1 call from TCRdb remains unchecked. The CDR3 runs 19 residues. Germline assignment: CDR1 DFQATT and CDR2 SNEGSKA (reference sequence). CDR3 amino acids: CSAIAGTGGPRSSTGELFF.

The J gene is TRBJ1-1, the V gene TRBV4-1; TCRdb's D gene call, TRBD1, goes unchecked for lack of DNA. This CDR3 has 12 amino acids. Per the germline V gene, CDR1 is MGHRA and CDR2 is YSYEKL. This CDR3 is CASSHRTGEAFF.

The genes are TRBV12-3 or TRBV12-4 and TRBJ1-2. The CDR3 runs 14 residues. This chain's CDR3 is CASSFYLAEAGYTF.

V is TRBV5-1 and J is TRBJ1-1; TCRdb outputs TRBD1, but without DNA this stays unchecked. This CDR3 has 14 residues. Germline V gene lookup returns CDR1 SGHRS and CDR2 YFSETQ. CDR3 sequence: CASRARTGYTEAFF.

The rearrangement joins TRBV18 to TRBJ2-5. The germline V gene encodes CDR1 KGHSH and CDR2 LQKENI. The CDR3 spans 11 residues. CDR3 protein: CANSPQETQYF.

The J gene is TRBJ2-3, the V gene TRBV7-3; there is no DNA to check the TCRdb D call of TRBD1. Germline CDR1 SGHTA, CDR2 FQGTGA. This CDR3 is built from 14 residues. The CDR3 here is CASSSNRDGDTQYF.

The chain carries TRBV5-4 and TRBJ2-5; the TCRdb D gene call, TRBD2, has no DNA to confirm it. Germline V gene data show CDR1 as SGHNT and CDR2 as YYREEE (reference sequence). The CDR3 length is 15 residues. This CDR3 is CASSSPGQAQETQYF.

The rearrangement links TRBV10-3 to TRBJ1-2; no DNA is available, so the TRBD1 call from TCRdb remains unchecked. Germline V gives CDR1 ENHRY, CDR2 SYGVKD. CDR3 length: 16 residues. CDR3 in amino acids: CAIRAPPGRDDYGYTF.

The V call is TRBV12-3 or TRBV12-4, the J call TRBJ2-1; checking the TCRdb D call of TRBD2 is not possible without DNA. The length of the CDR3 is 17 residues. The CDR3 sequence: CASSFQISGFIGNEQFF.

The gene calls are TRBV15 and TRBJ2-7; absent DNA, TCRdb's TRBD1 call cannot be checked. Germline loops: CDR1 LNHNV, CDR2 YYDKDF (reference sequence). The CDR3 runs to 14 residues. This chain's CDR3 is CATSRLGQTYEQYF.